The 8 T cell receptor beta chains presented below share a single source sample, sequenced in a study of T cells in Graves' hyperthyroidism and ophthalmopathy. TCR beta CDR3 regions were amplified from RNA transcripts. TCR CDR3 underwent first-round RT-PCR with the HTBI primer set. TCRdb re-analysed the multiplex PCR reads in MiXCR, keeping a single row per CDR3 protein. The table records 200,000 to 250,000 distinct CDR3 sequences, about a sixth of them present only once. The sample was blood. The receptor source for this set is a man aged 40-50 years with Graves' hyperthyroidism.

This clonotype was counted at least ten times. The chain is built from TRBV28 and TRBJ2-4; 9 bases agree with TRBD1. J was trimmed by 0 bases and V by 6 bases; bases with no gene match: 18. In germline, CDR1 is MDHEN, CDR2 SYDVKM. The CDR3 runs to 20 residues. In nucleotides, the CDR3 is TGTGCCAGCAGCGACAGGGGGACGCTTCTGCGTTCTATAGCCAAAAACATTCAGTACTTC. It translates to CASSDRGTLLRSIAKNIQYF.

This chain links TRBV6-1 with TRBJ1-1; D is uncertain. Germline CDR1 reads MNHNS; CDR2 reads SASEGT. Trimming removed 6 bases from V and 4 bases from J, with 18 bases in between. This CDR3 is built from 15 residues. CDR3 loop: CASSPQLRLGTEAFF. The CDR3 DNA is TGTGCCAGCAGCCCTCAACTGCGGCTCGGCACTGAAGCTTTCTTT.

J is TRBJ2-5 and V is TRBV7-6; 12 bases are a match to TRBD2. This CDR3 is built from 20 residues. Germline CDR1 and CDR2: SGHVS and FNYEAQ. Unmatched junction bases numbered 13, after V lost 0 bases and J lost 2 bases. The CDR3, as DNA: TGTGCCAGCAGCTTAGCGAGGGGGGGCCGGACTAGCGGGGCACAAGAGACCCAGTACTTC. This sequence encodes CASSLARGGRTSGAQETQYF. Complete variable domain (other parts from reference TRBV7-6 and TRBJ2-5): GAGVSQSPRYKVTKRGQDVALRCDPISGHVSLYWYRQALGQGPEFLTYFNYEAQQDKSGLPNDRFSAERPEGSISTLTIQRTEQRDSAMYRCASSLARGGRTSGAQETQYFGPGTRLLVL.

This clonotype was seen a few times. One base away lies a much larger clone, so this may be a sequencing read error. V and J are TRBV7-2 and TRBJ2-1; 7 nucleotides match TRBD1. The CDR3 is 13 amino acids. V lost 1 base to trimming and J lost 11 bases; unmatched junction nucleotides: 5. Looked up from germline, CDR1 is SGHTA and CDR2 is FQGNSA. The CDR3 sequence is CASSLGGTVKQFF. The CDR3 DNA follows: TGTGCCAGCAGCTTAGGAGGGACAGTCAAGCAGTTCTTC.

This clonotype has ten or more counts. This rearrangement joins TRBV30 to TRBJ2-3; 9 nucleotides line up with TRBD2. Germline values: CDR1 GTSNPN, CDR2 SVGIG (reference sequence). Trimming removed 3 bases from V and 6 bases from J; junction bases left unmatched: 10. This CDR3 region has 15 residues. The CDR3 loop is CAWSRAVAGVDTQYF. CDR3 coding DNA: TGTGCCTGGAGCCGGGCGGTAGCGGGGGTGGATACGCAGTATTTT.

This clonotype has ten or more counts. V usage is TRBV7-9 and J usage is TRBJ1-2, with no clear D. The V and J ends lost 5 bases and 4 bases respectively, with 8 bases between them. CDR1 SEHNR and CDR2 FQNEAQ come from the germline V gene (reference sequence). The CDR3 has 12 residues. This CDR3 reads CASSLDAYGYTF. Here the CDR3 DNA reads TGTGCCAGCAGCCTGGACGCCTATGGCTACACCTTC.

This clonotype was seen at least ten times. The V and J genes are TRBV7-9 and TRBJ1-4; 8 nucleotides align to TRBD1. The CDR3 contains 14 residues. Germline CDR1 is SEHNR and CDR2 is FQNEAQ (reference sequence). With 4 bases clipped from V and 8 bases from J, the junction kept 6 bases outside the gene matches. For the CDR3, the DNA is TGTGCCAGCAGCTCTGGACAGGGTTTCGAAAAACTGTTTTTT. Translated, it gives CASSSGQGFEKLFF.

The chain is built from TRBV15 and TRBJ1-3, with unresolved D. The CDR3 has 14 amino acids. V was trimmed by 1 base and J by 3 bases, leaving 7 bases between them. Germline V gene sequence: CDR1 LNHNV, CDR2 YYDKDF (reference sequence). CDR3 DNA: TGTGCCACCAGCAGAGGGATCGGTGGAAACACCATATATTTT. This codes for CATSRGIGGNTIYF.